The source of this T cell receptor beta chain is a study of technical replicates of blood from a few donors. Deletions cut 5 bases from V and 4 bases from J, with 18 bases between. There are 16 residues in the CDR3. Germline loops: CDR1 SGHAT, CDR2 FQNNGV. The assay was immunoSEQ multiplex PCR, and TCRdb's table has in-frame clones only and misses some. The sample carries tens of thousands of clones, about 94% recorded once. This chain connects TRBV11-2 to TRBJ2-1; tentatively, D is TRBD2 (5 bases). This receptor was taken from a human donor in good health. The sequenced material came from T cells isolated from PBMCs. CDR3 sequence (DNA): TGTGCCAGCAGCCAGCGGACCAAAGAGATATACAATGAGCAGTTCTTC. This encodes CASSQRTKEIYNEQFF.